The 16 T cell receptor beta chains below come from one sample, sequenced in a study of response to subunit inactivated influenza vaccine. TCRdb re-derived calls from the RT-PCR reads in MiXCR, one entry per CDR3 protein. In the table there are roughly 790,000 distinct CDR3 sequences, roughly 20% of which are singletons. Source: PBMCs from blood, taken approximately 5 days after vaccination. Receptors were obtained from a man aged 50-60 years who received an inactivated influenza vaccine.

This clonotype was seen ten or more times. The chain combines TRBV12-3 or TRBV12-4 with TRBJ2-1; a weak D match, TRBD2 (6 bases). The V end was cut by 6 bases, the J end by 5 bases, with 17 bases between. The length of the CDR3 is 15 residues. This chain's CDR3 is CASRSGLLINNEQFF. CDR3 nucleotide sequence: TGTGCCAGCAGGTCGGGACTCCTCATTAACAATGAGCAGTTCTTC.

Written as DNA, the CDR3 is TGCAGTGCTCCGCCCGGGGGAAGCTCTGGGGCCAACGTCCTGACTTTC. Its translation: CSAPPGGSSGANVLTF. V is TRBV20-1 and J is TRBJ2-6; D is perhaps TRBD2 (6 bases). Germline V gene lookup returns CDR1 DFQATT and CDR2 SNEGSKA (reference sequence). The V gene lost 5 bases and the J gene lost 0 bases, with 14 bases spanning the gap. The CDR3 sequence is 16 residues long.

This clonotype was seen only once. This chain joins TRBV7-9 and TRBJ2-1; TRBD2 matches at 10 bases. Germline-derived CDR1 and CDR2 are SEHNR and FQNEAQ (reference sequence). Trimming removed 5 bases from V and 7 bases from J; junction bases left unmatched: 8. CDR3 size: 15 residues. The CDR3 DNA is TGTGCCAGCAGCCACCTAGCGGGAGTAAGAAATGAGCAGTTCTTC. It codes for CASSHLAGVRNEQFF.

The chain employs TRBV7-6 and TRBJ1-6; TRBD1 agrees at 8 bases. The CDR3 totals 15 residues. Losses at the gene ends were 5 bases for V and 7 bases for J; bases not matched to a gene: 7. The germline CDR1 and CDR2 sequences are SGHVS and FNYEAQ. CDR3 amino acids: CASSEGQVPNSPLHF. The CDR3, as DNA: TGTGCCAGCAGCGAGGGACAGGTCCCCAATTCACCCCTCCACTTT.

This clonotype was counted only a few times. The chain joins TRBV6-5 to TRBJ2-7, with D perhaps TRBD1 (5 bases). The germline V gene has CDR1 MNHEY and CDR2 SVGAGI. This CDR3 comprises 16 residues. Trimming removed 0 bases from V and 4 bases from J, with 16 bases in between. The CDR3 is CASSYSRAPPSYEQYF. In DNA form, the CDR3 reads TGTGCCAGCAGTTACTCCAGGGCCCCCCCCTCTTACGAGCAGTACTTC.

CDR3 coding DNA: TGCGCCAGCAGCTTGGAGTGGGGAACCTACAATGAGCAGTTCTTC. Translating it yields CASSLEWGTYNEQFF. V is TRBV5-1 and J is TRBJ2-1; D is unclear. CDR1 is SGHRS, CDR2 YFSETQ, per germline. This CDR3 region has 15 residues. Trimming removed 0 bases from V and 2 bases from J, with 9 bases in between.

In this sample, this clonotype turned up a few times. V and J are TRBV7-9 and TRBJ2-5; D ambiguous. CDR1 is SEHNR and CDR2 is FQNEAQ in the germline V gene (reference sequence). The CDR3 extends over 13 amino acids. V shed 7 bases and J shed 0 bases, with 9 bases lying between them. DNA for the CDR3: TGTGCCAGCACAACCGGAGACCAAGAGACCCAGTACTTC. Its translation: CASTTGDQETQYF.

The genes are TRBV20-1 and TRBJ2-3, with TRBD1 identical over 12 bases. Unmatched junction bases numbered 8, after V lost 5 bases and J lost 2 bases. CDR1 is DFQATT and CDR2 is SNEGSKA in the germline V gene (reference sequence). The CDR3 runs 16 residues. The CDR3 sequence is CSAYPGQGATTDTQYF. In DNA form, the CDR3 reads TGCAGTGCTTATCCGGGACAGGGGGCTACCACAGATACGCAGTATTTT.

The chain uses TRBV5-4 and TRBJ2-1, with 7 bases matching TRBD2. The trim removed 3 bases at V and 2 bases at J, leaving 8 bases unmatched. Per the germline V gene, CDR1 is SGHNT and CDR2 is YYREEE (reference sequence). The CDR3 totals 16 residues. This CDR3 is CASSSPLAEAYNEQFF. The CDR3 bases are TGTGCCAGCAGCTCCCCTCTAGCGGAAGCCTACAATGAGCAGTTCTTC.

This clonotype appeared a few times. This chain connects TRBV2 to TRBJ2-1; D might be TRBD2 (5 bases). The CDR3 runs to 14 residues. Trimming left V 1 base short and J 5 bases short, with 9 bases between. The germline CDR1 and CDR2 sequences are SNHLY and FYNNEI. The CDR3 region has the DNA TGTGCCAGCAGTGAAGTCTCCGGGAACAATGAGCAGTTCTTC. This encodes CASSEVSGNNEQFF.

Only a few counts were recorded for this clonotype. The genes are TRBV11-2 and TRBJ2-6; 7 nucleotides align to TRBD2. This CDR3 is 17 amino acids long. Unmatched junction bases numbered 4, after V lost 2 bases and J lost 0 bases. Germline V gives CDR1 SGHAT, CDR2 FQNNGV. This CDR3 reads CASSLLGGSSGANVLTF. The CDR3 coding sequence is TGTGCCAGCAGCTTACTTGGCGGGAGCTCTGGGGCCAACGTCCTGACTTTC.

This chain connects TRBV6-6 to TRBJ2-7, with D unresolved. V lost 6 bases and J 3 bases, leaving 9 bases between the germline ends. The CDR3 is 12 residues long. Germline V lookup: CDR1 MNHNY, CDR2 SVGAGI (reference sequence). The CDR3 loop reads CASSPENYEQYF. In DNA, the CDR3 is TGTGCCAGCAGCCCAGAAAACTACGAGCAGTACTTC.

The V gene is TRBV19, the J gene TRBJ2-2, with D perhaps being TRBD1 or TRBD2 (5 bases each). Germline V gene sequence: CDR1 LNHDA, CDR2 SQIVND (reference sequence). V was trimmed by 2 bases and J by 3 bases, leaving 7 bases between them. The CDR3 covers 14 residues. CDR3 loop: CASSIQGDTGELFF. Written as DNA, the CDR3 is TGTGCCAGTAGTATACAGGGAGACACCGGGGAGCTGTTTTTT.

The chain carries TRBV5-1 and TRBJ2-1; TRBD2 might be the D (6 bases). Germline V lookup: CDR1 SGHRS, CDR2 YFSETQ. Trimming stripped 2 bases from V and 5 bases from J, with 14 bases between. The CDR3 totals 15 residues. The CDR3 bases are TGCGCCAGCAGCTTTCTAGCGACCGCCAACAATGAGCAGTTCTTC. This sequence encodes CASSFLATANNEQFF.

The chain joins TRBV7-2 to TRBJ2-5; D is unclear. The germline V gene encodes CDR1 SGHTA and CDR2 FQGNSA. Trimming stripped 5 bases from V and 5 bases from J, with 18 bases between. The CDR3 runs 15 residues. The CDR3 bases are TGTGCCAGCAGCCTCCGCGAAGCGCGCTGGGAGACCCAGTACTTC. Amino acid sequence: CASSLREARWETQYF.

This clonotype was detected many times. The chain uses TRBV6-2 or TRBV6-3 and TRBJ2-3; D remains ambiguous. The CDR3 contains 16 residues. Per germline, CDR1 MNHEY and CDR2 SVGEGT. V was cut by 4 bases and J by 2 bases, with 16 bases left in between. The DNA of the CDR3 is TGTGCCAGCAGTTCCCGGACCTACTACTACACAGATACGCAGTATTTT. It translates to CASSSRTYYYTDTQYF.